The text below deals with one T cell receptor beta chain. The data belong to a study of technical replicates of blood from a few donors. The junction had 12 bases not matched to a gene; V was cut back by 3 bases and J by 5 bases. There are 17 residues in the CDR3. Germline-derived CDR1 and CDR2 are MGHRA and YSYEKL. Here immunoSEQ multiplex PCR was the method, and the copy in TCRdb shows in-frame clones only, minus some. The sample yields tens of thousands of clones, 95% to 96% seen once. The TCR comes from a human donor in good health. The sample consisted of T cells isolated from PBMCs. The chain combines TRBV4-1 with TRBJ2-7; 11 positions match TRBD2. The CDR3 region has the DNA TGCGCCAGCAGCCATACCCCTGGGACTAGCGGCGTCAACGAGCAGTACTTC. Protein: CASSHTPGTSGVNEQYF.